Reported below is one T cell receptor beta chain. The CDR3 has 14 residues. The V gene lost 4 bases and the J gene lost 4 bases, with 14 bases spanning the gap. The germline V gene encodes CDR1 SGHRS and CDR2 YFSETQ. This sample is part of a study of blood T cell repertoires in COVID-19. Study background: PBMCs, B-cell-depleted T cells, or T cells were the source of the cDNA or gDNA that made up the material.

Authors' data handling: Nucleated cell counts were estimated from reference gene primer amplification. TCRdb's copy holds only in-frame clones and misses some; the assay was immunoSEQ multiplex PCR. Clone size and the V and J calls come from that table; the DNA yielded D and trimming. Of 180,000 or so clones detected, 90% appear once; the ten largest clones hold 0.62%. This receptor was taken from a man aged 45-60 years with acute or convalescent COVID-19. Sequences were obtained from peripheral blood. This chain joins TRBV5-1 and TRBJ1-2; D is perhaps TRBD1 (6 bases). CDR3 nucleotides: TGCGCCAGCAGCATTGGACAGCGCTTCTATGGCTACACCTTC. Its protein is CASSIGQRFYGYTF.